This paragraph covers one T cell receptor (beta chain) sequence. What it binds is unknown. The data were produced by immunoSEQ multiplex PCR, yet TCRdb's version contains in-frame clones alone and is incomplete. Among around 85,000 clones listed, about nine tenths were seen once. V gave up 6 bases and J gave up 2 bases; unmatched junction bases: 5. Germline V lookup: CDR1 SNHLY, CDR2 FYNNEI. The CDR3 loop spans 14 amino acids. During the collection period, no donor immune events like infections were recorded. The source of the sample is a study of identifying expanded T cells in peripheral blood. Broader study findings: Technical replicates showed roughly 1.2 changed clones; approximately 2 weeks roughly 16; four weeks 19. Clone count variance between roughly 2-week samples rose with total template count.

The sample was blood. V gene TRBV2 combines with J gene TRBJ2-3; 7 nucleotides line up with TRBD1. This TCR came from a person aged 18 to 75 in good health. The CDR3 DNA reads TGTGCCAGCAGCTTGGACAGGAACACAGATACGCAGTATTTT. It is translated as CASSLDRNTDTQYF. Looking up the rest from reference TRBV2 and TRBJ2-3 gives the full variable domain: EPEVTQTPSHQVTQMGQEVILRCVPISNHLYFYWYRQILGQKVEFLVSFYNNEISEKSEIFDDQFSVERPDGSNFTLKIRSTKLEDSAMYFCASSLDRNTDTQYFGPGTRLTVL.